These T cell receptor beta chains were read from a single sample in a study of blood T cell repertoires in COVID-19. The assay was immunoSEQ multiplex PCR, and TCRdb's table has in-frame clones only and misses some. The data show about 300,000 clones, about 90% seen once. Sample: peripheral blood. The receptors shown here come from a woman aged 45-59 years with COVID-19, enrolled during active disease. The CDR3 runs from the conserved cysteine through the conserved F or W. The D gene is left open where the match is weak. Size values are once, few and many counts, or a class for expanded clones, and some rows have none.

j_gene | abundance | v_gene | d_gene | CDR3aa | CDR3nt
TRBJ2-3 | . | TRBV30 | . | CAWSVSKRRITDTQYF | TGTGCCTGGAGTGTGTCAAAGCGGAGAATTACAGATACGCAGTATTTT
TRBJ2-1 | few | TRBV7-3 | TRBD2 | CASSLTPGLADEQFF | TGTGCCAGCAGCTTAACGCCGGGCCTAGCGGACGAGCAGTTCTTC
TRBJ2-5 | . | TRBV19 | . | CASSIRGQTETQYF | TGTGCCAGTAGTATAAGGGGCCAAACTGAGACCCAGTACTTC
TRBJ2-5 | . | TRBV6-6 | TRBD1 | CASSYGDRDASETQYF | TGTGCCAGCAGTTACGGGGACAGGGATGCGTCGGAGACCCAGTACTTC
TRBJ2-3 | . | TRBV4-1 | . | CASSQVVGSTDTQYF | TGCGCCAGCAGCCAAGTAGTTGGTTCGACAGATACGCAGTATTTT
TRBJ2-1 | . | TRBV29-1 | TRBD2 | CSVRGTSGKYNEQFF | TGCAGCGTTCGCGGGACTAGCGGGAAGTACAATGAGCAGTTCTTC
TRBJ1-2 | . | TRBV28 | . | CASRNPAGTFNYGYTF | TGTGCCAGCAGGAACCCCGCGGGGACCTTTAACTATGGCTACACCTTC
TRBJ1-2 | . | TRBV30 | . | CAWTGASHYGYTF | TGTGCCTGGACTGGGGCCTCGCACTATGGCTACACCTTC
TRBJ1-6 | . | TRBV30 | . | CAWAGGRPNSPLHF | TGTGCCTGGGCGGGGGGGAGGCCGAATTCACCCCTCCACTTT
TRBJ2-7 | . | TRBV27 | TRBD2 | CASSGTSGYYEQYF | TGTGCCAGCAGCGGGACTAGCGGTTACTACGAGCAGTACTTC
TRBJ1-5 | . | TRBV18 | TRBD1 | CASSPLDRGIGQPQHF | TGTGCCAGCTCACCACTGGACAGGGGAATTGGTCAGCCCCAGCATTTT
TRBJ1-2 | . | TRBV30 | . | CAWSRNTGGYGYTF | TGTGCCTGGAGTCGGAACACCGGGGGGTATGGCTACACCTTC
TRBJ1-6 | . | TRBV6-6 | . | CASSSTASPLHF | TGTGCCAGCAGTTCTACAGCTTCACCCCTCCACTTT
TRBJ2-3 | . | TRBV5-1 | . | CASSLGGGNTDTQYF | TGCGCCAGCAGCTTGGGGGGAGGAAACACAGATACGCAGTATTTT
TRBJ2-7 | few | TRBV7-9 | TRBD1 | CASSPTGGQGFYEQYF | TGTGCCAGCAGCCCTACGGGTGGACAGGGGTTCTACGAGCAGTACTTC
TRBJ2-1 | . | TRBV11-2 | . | CASSSDRTAGYNEQFF | TGTGCCAGCAGCTCCGACCGCACGGCAGGCTACAATGAGCAGTTCTTC
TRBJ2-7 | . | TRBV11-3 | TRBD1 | CASRPTGGYEQYF | TGTGCCAGCAGACCGACAGGGGGCTACGAGCAGTACTTC
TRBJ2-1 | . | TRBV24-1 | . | CATSDPTPGFDEQFF | TGTGCCACCAGTGACCCGACCCCCGGGTTCGATGAGCAGTTCTTC
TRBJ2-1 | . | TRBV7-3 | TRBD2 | CASSYGGGRSNEQFF | TGTGCCAGCAGCTACGGGGGCGGGAGGAGCAATGAGCAGTTCTTC
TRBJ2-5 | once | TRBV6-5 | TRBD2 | CASRRGGVQETQYF | TGTGCCAGCAGACGGGGAGGGGTACAAGAGACCCAGTACTTC
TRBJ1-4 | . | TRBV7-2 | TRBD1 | CASTPRGPSREKLFF | TGTGCCAGCACTCCAAGGGGGCCCTCCCGCGAAAAACTGTTTTTT
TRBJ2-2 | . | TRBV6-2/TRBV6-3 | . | CASSYGPRDSNTGELFF | TGTGCCAGCAGTTACGGTCCTCGGGATTCGAACACCGGGGAGCTGTTTTTT
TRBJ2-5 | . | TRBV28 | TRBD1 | CASSLYGTDLETQYF | TGTGCCAGCAGTTTATACGGGACAGACTTAGAGACCCAGTACTTC
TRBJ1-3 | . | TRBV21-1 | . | CASSDPGQGPGNTIYF | TGTGCCAGCAGTGATCCGGGACAGGGTCCTGGAAACACCATATATTTT
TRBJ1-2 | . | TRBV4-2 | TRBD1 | CASSQGQGAPGYGYTF | TGTGCCAGCAGCCAAGGACAGGGGGCGCCGGGCTATGGCTACACCTTC
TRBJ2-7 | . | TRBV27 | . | CASSLTPIYEQYF | TGTGCCAGCAGTTTAACACCAATCTACGAGCAGTACTTC
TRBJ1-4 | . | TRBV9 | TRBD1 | CASSVTGVATNEKLFF | TGTGCCAGCAGCGTGACAGGGGTCGCAACTAATGAAAAACTGTTTTTT
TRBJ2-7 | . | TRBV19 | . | CASGNGGPYEQYF | TGTGCCAGTGGCAACGGGGGGCCCTACGAGCAGTACTTC
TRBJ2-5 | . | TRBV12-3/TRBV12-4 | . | CASSSRSEETQYF | TGTGCCAGCAGTTCGCGGTCTGAAGAGACCCAGTACTTC
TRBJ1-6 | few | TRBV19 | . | CASRPKQGGGSPLHF | TGTGCCAGTAGACCTAAACAGGGTGGAGGTTCACCCCTCCACTTT
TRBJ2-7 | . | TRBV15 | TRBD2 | CATSRGSGTLSYEQYF | TGTGCCACCAGCAGAGGTAGCGGGACTCTTTCTTACGAGCAGTACTTC
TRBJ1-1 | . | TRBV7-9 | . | CASSFTSNTEAFF | TGTGCCAGCAGCTTTACATCGAACACTGAAGCTTTCTTT
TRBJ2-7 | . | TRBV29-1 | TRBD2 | CSVTRLAGVYEQYF | TGCAGCGTCACCAGACTAGCGGGAGTGTACGAGCAGTACTTC
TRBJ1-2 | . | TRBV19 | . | CASSTGFNYGYTF | TGTGCCAGTAGTACGGGATTTAACTATGGCTACACCTTC